This passage covers 22 T cell receptor beta chains from one sample sequenced in a study of shared clonotypes between healthy human individuals. Assay used: immunoSEQ multiplex PCR; TCRdb lists only in-frame clones, some missing. This table holds about 330,000 clones, about nine tenths found once. The sample comprised memory CD8+ T cells sorted from blood. This sample's subset: CD45RO+ cells pooled with CCR7-negative TemRA cells. Every receptor here comes from a man aged 18 to 35 in good health.

The V and J genes are TRBV13 and TRBJ2-3; D possibly corresponds to TRBD1 (5 bases). The CDR3 loop spans 16 amino acids. Trimming shortened V by 5 bases and J by 2 bases, and 17 bases separated the two germline ends. Germline V CDR1 and CDR2: PRHDT, FYEKMQ (reference sequence). The CDR3 loop reads CASSHLGARVTDTQYF. CDR3 DNA: TGTGCCAGCAGCCACCTAGGGGCTCGGGTCACAGATACGCAGTATTTT.

The chain links TRBV4-3 to TRBJ1-4; D gene ambiguous. The V end was cut by 4 bases, the J end by 8 bases, with 20 bases between. Germline V gene lookup returns CDR1 LGHNA and CDR2 YSLEER. The CDR3 has 16 residues. CDR3: CASSPSGRSGSEKLFF. In nucleotides, the CDR3 is TGCGCCAGCAGCCCTTCGGGCAGGTCTGGATCGGAAAAACTGTTTTTT.

This clone was observed many times. The junction departs from germline at one end; a sequencing error may be responsible. J is TRBJ2-7 and V is TRBV7-9; 8 bases agree with TRBD2. The CDR3 covers 15 residues. Germline V gene sequence: CDR1 SEHNR, CDR2 FQNEAQ (reference sequence). As DNA, the CDR3 is TGTGCCAGCAGATTAGCGTCGGGGGGGGGCGTCGAGCAGTACTTC. Translation: CASRLASGGGVEQYF.

This clone was seen only a few times. J is TRBJ2-1 and V is TRBV13; D tentatively fits TRBD1 or TRBD2 (5 bases each). Trimming took off 5 bases at V and 8 bases at J, with 19 bases between the two ends. CDR1 and CDR2 (germline): PRHDT, FYEKMQ (reference sequence). The CDR3 runs 15 residues. The CDR3 here is CASSPDRGVLDEQFF. Here the CDR3 DNA reads TGTGCCAGCAGCCCCGATAGGGGAGTTTTAGATGAGCAGTTCTTC. Full variable domain (outside the CDR3, taken from reference TRBV13 and TRBJ2-1): AAGVIQSPRHLIKEKRETATLKCYPIPRHDTVYWYQQGPGQDPQFLISFYEKMQSDKGSIPDRFSAQQFSDYHSELNMSSLELGDSALYFCASSPDRGVLDEQFFGPGTRLTVL.

The rearrangement joins TRBV30 to TRBJ1-1, with a tentative D call TRBD1 (5 bases). This CDR3 region has 16 residues. The germline V and J ends were trimmed by 1 base and 4 bases, with 19 bases remaining between them. CDR1 and CDR2 from the germline V gene are GTSNPN and SVGIG (reference sequence). The DNA for the CDR3 is TGTGCCTGGAGTGCCCTGGGGTCAGGGTTTCGCACTGAAGCTTTCTTT. It translates to CAWSALGSGFRTEAFF.

The chain recombines TRBV5-1 with TRBJ1-6; the D is unclear. V was shortened by 6 bases and J by 3 bases, with 13 bases between the two germline ends. The germline V gene encodes CDR1 SGHRS and CDR2 YFSETQ. This CDR3 contains 15 residues. CDR3 DNA: TGCGCCAGCACCCTGGACGGAAGCTATAATTCACCCCTCCACTTT. Translating gives CASTLDGSYNSPLHF.

V is TRBV6-5 and J is TRBJ2-3, with TRBD2 matching over 8 bases. Unmatched junction bases numbered 5, after V lost 0 bases and J lost 3 bases. CDR3 length equals 16 residues. Germline V CDR1 and CDR2: MNHEY, SVGAGI. CDR3 DNA sequence: TGTGCCAGCAGTTACTCGGGTCGGGGGGGAACAGATACGCAGTATTTT. This translates into CASSYSGRGGTDTQYF.

The chain's CDR3 is CASRLDYSYEQYF. The CDR3 nucleotides read TGTGCCAGCCGCCTGGACTACTCCTACGAGCAGTACTTC. The genes are TRBV6-5 and TRBJ2-7; maybe TRBD2 (6 bases). V was pared by 8 bases and J by 0 bases, with 11 bases between. This CDR3 comprises 13 residues. Germline V gives CDR1 MNHEY, CDR2 SVGAGI.

V and J are TRBV5-1 and TRBJ2-7; 8 bases line up with TRBD1. Germline assignment: CDR1 SGHRS and CDR2 YFSETQ. The CDR3 extends over 16 amino acids. The V segment lost 5 bases and the J segment 2 bases; nucleotides outside the gene matches: 12. Here the CDR3 DNA reads TGCGCCAGCAGTTCGGACAGGGTACCCATTACCTACGAGCAGTACTTC. As protein: CASSSDRVPITYEQYF. Looking up the rest from reference TRBV5-1 and TRBJ2-7 gives the full variable domain: KAGVTQTPRYLIKTRGQQVTLSCSPISGHRSVSWYQQTPGQGLQFLFEYFSETQRNKGNFPGRFSGRQFSNSRSEMNVSTLELGDSALYLCASSSDRVPITYEQYFGPGTRLTVT.

The V gene is TRBV15, the J gene TRBJ1-6; D unresolved. Looked up from germline, CDR1 is LNHNV and CDR2 is YYDKDF (reference sequence). V lost 1 base, J lost 8 bases, and 12 bases lay in between. This CDR3 is 15 amino acids long. CDR3 bases: TGTGCCACCAGCAGAGGTATAGGAGTCGATTCACCCCTCCACTTT. This sequence encodes CATSRGIGVDSPLHF.

The chain is built from TRBV5-6 and TRBJ2-7, with D unclear. Germline V CDR1 and CDR2: SGHDT, YYEEEE. The CDR3 runs 13 residues. The V end was cut by 1 base, the J end by 3 bases, with 8 bases between. The CDR3 sequence: CASSLTNNYEQYF. CDR3 coding DNA: TGTGCCAGCAGCTTGACCAATAACTACGAGCAGTACTTC.

The chain joins TRBV14 to TRBJ2-2; D not resolved. Germline V lookup: CDR1 SGHDN, CDR2 FVKESK. The CDR3 loop spans 14 amino acids. Trimming cost V 2 bases and J 6 bases, with 10 bases left between them. CDR3 sequence reads: CASSQRPRPGELFF. The CDR3 bases are TGTGCCAGCAGCCAAAGACCGAGGCCCGGGGAGCTGTTTTTT. Based on the CDR3 plus reference TRBV14 and TRBJ2-2, the full variable domain is EAGVTQFPSHSVIEKGQTVTLRCDPISGHDNLYWYRRVMGKEIKFLLHFVKESKQDESGMPNNRFLAERTGGTYSTLKVQPAELEDSGVYFCASSQRPRPGELFFGEGSRLTVL.

This clone was seen only a few times. The chain couples TRBV6-1 to TRBJ1-6, with no clear D. Germline loops: CDR1 MNHNS, CDR2 SASEGT. CDR3 length: 9 amino acids. Between the trimmed V and J ends, which lost 11 bases and 10 bases, there was a span of 6 bases. The CDR3 reads CALGSPLHF. DNA for the CDR3: TGTGCCCTCGGATCACCCCTCCACTTT.

The chain combines TRBV4-1 with TRBJ2-7; perhaps TRBD2 as D (5 bases). Trimming left V 4 bases short and J 4 bases short, with 20 bases between. The CDR3 has 16 residues. Germline lookup yields CDR1 MGHRA and CDR2 YSYEKL. CDR3 region: CASSLSVGVTIYEQYF. CDR3 in DNA: TGCGCCAGCAGCCTATCGGTCGGTGTGACTATATACGAGCAGTACTTC.

The chain has TRBV27 and TRBJ2-7, with D tentatively TRBD1 or TRBD2 (5 bases each). The V end lost 5 bases, the J end lost 6 bases, and 20 bases lay between the germline ends. The CDR3 spans 15 residues. Germline CDR1 is MNHEY and CDR2 is SMNVEV (reference sequence). The chain's CDR3 is CASSVGPGAPGEQYF. The DNA for the CDR3 is TGTGCCAGCAGTGTAGGCCCCGGGGCGCCGGGCGAGCAGTACTTC.

This clone showed up just once. J is TRBJ1-1 and V is TRBV5-1; the D gene is possibly TRBD1 (5 bases). The CDR3 runs to 16 residues. In germline, CDR1 is SGHRS, CDR2 YFSETQ. With 0 bases removed from V and 0 bases from J, the gap between germline ends came to 12 bases. The CDR3 loop reads CASSLGRGEVNTEAFF. The DNA for the CDR3 is TGCGCCAGCAGCTTGGGAAGGGGTGAGGTGAACACTGAAGCTTTCTTT.

For this clone: Different DNA sequences within this sample yield the same CDR3. This sequence joins TRBV27 and TRBJ1-2; 7 positions match TRBD1. In germline, CDR1 is MNHEY, CDR2 SMNVEV (reference sequence). Germline trimming cut 5 bases from V and 2 bases from J; bases unmatched to any gene: 2. The CDR3 runs to 13 residues. For the CDR3, the DNA is TGTGCCAGCAGTCCGACAGGGAACTATGGCTACACCTTC. Protein sequence: CASSPTGNYGYTF.

The chain uses TRBV27 and TRBJ2-7; D is tentatively TRBD1 or TRBD2 (6 bases each). Trimming left V 2 bases short and J 2 bases short, with 13 bases between. Germline lookup yields CDR1 MNHEY and CDR2 SMNVEV (reference sequence). CDR3 length: 15 residues. Here the CDR3 DNA reads TGTGCCAGCAGTTTAGGGGGGCACCTTACCTACGAGCAGTACTTC. It encodes CASSLGGHLTYEQYF.

The chain is built from TRBV15 and TRBJ1-6; maybe TRBD1 (6 bases). Germline values: CDR1 LNHNV, CDR2 YYDKDF (reference sequence). The CDR3 has 15 residues. Trimming left V 1 base short and J 4 bases short, with 8 bases between. The CDR3 here is CATSRGQGYNSPLHF. CDR3 coding DNA: TGTGCCACCAGCAGAGGGCAGGGGTATAATTCACCCCTCCACTTT. The full variable domain, with the rest looked up from reference TRBV15 and TRBJ1-6, is DAMVIQNPRYQVTQFGKPVTLSCSQTLNHNVMYWYQQKSSQAPKLLFHYYDKDFNNEADTPDNFQSRRPNTSFCFLDIRSPGLGDTAMYLCATSRGQGYNSPLHFGNGTRLTVT.

Here the CDR3 DNA reads TGTGCCACCAGTCACAGCGTAAACAAAAAAGAGAGGACCATGTCCCCCAATCAAGAGACCCAGTACTTC. Its translation: CATSHSVNKKERTMSPNQETQYF. The chain carries TRBV15 and TRBJ2-5, with D unresolved. The CDR3 contains 23 residues. Germline V lookup: CDR1 LNHNV, CDR2 YYDKDF (reference sequence). V lost 6 bases, J lost 2 bases, and 40 bases lay in between.

For this clone: A junction end diverges from the germline sequence, so it may reflect a read error. The chain combines TRBV7-7 with TRBJ1-6; tentatively, D is TRBD1 (5 bases). The CDR3 loop spans 19 amino acids. In germline, CDR1 is SSHAT, CDR2 FNYEAQ (reference sequence). CDR3 in DNA: TGTGCTAGCAGCTTAGCTTCGAGCAGGGCCAGCTCCTATAATTCACCCCTCCACTTT. Its translation is CASSLASSRASSYNSPLHF.

This chain joins TRBV27 and TRBJ2-2; D not certain. V shed 3 bases and J shed 2 bases, with 7 bases lying between them. Germline CDR1 MNHEY, CDR2 SMNVEV (reference sequence). The CDR3 has 14 residues. CDR3: CASSFAHNTGELFF. The CDR3 DNA reads as TGTGCCAGCAGTTTTGCGCACAACACCGGGGAGCTGTTTTTT.